This T cell receptor beta chain was captured by sequencing in a study of human T cells and chemical hapten exposure. Across the whole study: Largely, small differences in pooled library volume made per-sample TCR yields vary. Study-level points and caveats: TCRs exceeding a frequency of 1 in 1000 stayed unchanged under DPC sensitization.

V was clipped by 2 bases and J by 6 bases, with 11 bases between them. Per germline, CDR1 SGHTA and CDR2 FQGNSA. The CDR3 loop spans 14 amino acids. MiXCR was run by TCRdb on the RACE reads, yielding one entry per CDR3 protein. The profile shows over 100,000 distinct CDR3 sequences, 9.2% of them singletons. The time point denotes: patch test 2, 6 weeks after DPC sensitization. The sample's treatment: therapeutic diphenylcyclopropenone sensitization with weekly scalp DPC. Concerning this clonotype: The target antigen is unknown.

The specimen comprised whole blood, sampled in connection with sensitization to the hapten diphenylcyclopropenone (DPC). The sequence was collected from a woman aged 40 to 55 with alopecia areata. Some clones in this sample may be carry-over from other donors' samples. The chain couples TRBV7-2 to TRBJ2-1; possible D gene TRBD1, 6 bases. The CDR3 reads CASSLPTGRNEQFF. The CDR3 nucleotides are TGTGCCAGCAGCTTACCAACAGGGCGCAATGAGCAGTTCTTC.